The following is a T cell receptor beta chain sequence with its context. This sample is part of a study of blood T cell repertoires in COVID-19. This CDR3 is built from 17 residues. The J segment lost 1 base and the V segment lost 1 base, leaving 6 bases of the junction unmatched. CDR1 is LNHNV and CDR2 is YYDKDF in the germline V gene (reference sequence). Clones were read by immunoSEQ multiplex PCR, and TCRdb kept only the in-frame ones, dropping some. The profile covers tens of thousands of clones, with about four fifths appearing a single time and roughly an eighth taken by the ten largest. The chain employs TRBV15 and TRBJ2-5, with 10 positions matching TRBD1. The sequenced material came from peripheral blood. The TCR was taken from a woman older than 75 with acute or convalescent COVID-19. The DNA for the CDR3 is TGTGCCACCAGCAGAGGGGGGACAGGGGCTTTCCAAGAGACCCAGTACTTC. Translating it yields CATSRGGTGAFQETQYF.